This T cell receptor beta chain was sequenced during a study of blood T cell repertoires in COVID-19. Study background: The United States, Italy and Spain were the sources of the acute and convalescent COVID-19 samples. From T cells, B-cell-depleted T cells, or PBMCs came the material, which was cDNA or gDNA.

In Seattle, patients joined the study during active infection and were tracked longitudinally. In the authors' methods: Nucleated cell number was recorded as an estimate derived from reference gene primer amplification. TCRdb's copy holds only in-frame clones and misses some; the assay was immunoSEQ multiplex PCR. The DNA was the basis for D and trimming; V, J and clone size are from that table. This table has around 160,000 clones, 85% to 90% appearing once. Per germline, CDR1 LNHDA and CDR2 SQIVND (reference sequence). J gave up 5 bases and V 6 bases, and 10 bases lay outside the gene matches. The CDR3 is 15 residues long.

Material: peripheral blood. This sequence originates from an older woman with COVID-19, enrolled during active disease. V gene TRBV19 combines with J gene TRBJ2-3, with 8 nucleotides matching TRBD2. The CDR3 nucleotides read TGTGCCAGTAGCATAATCGGGGGGGCCGTAGATACGCAGTATTTT. Translation: CASSIIGGAVDTQYF.